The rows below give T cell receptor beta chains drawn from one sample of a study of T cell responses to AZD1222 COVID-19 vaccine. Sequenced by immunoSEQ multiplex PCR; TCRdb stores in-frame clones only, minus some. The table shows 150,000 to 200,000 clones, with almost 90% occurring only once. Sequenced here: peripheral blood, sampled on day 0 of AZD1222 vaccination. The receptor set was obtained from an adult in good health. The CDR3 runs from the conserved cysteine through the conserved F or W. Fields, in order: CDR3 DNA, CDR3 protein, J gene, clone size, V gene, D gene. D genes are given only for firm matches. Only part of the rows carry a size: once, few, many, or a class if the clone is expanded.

CDR3 DNA: TGTGCCAGCTCACCGCTCCTTGTTACTGACTATGGCTACACCTTC
CDR3 protein: CASSPLLVTDYGYTF
J gene: TRBJ1-2
clone size: -
V gene: TRBV18
D gene: -

CDR3 DNA: TGTGCCAGCAGCCCGGCCCCATACTATGGCTACACCTTC
CDR3 protein: CASSPAPYYGYTF
J gene: TRBJ1-2
clone size: -
V gene: TRBV12-3/TRBV12-4
D gene: -

CDR3 DNA: TGTGCCAGCAGCCAAGTCGGTCAGTGGGCCGGGGAGCTGTTTTTT
CDR3 protein: CASSQVGQWAGELFF
J gene: TRBJ2-2
clone size: -
V gene: TRBV4-2
D gene: -

CDR3 DNA: TGTGCCAGCAGCCCCGGAGGATCCAAAAACATTCAGTACTTC
CDR3 protein: CASSPGGSKNIQYF
J gene: TRBJ2-4
clone size: once
V gene: TRBV28
D gene: -

CDR3 DNA: TGTGCCAGCAGCTTATACCCCCCCGGACAGATAAACACAGATACGCAGTATTTT
CDR3 protein: CASSLYPPGQINTDTQYF
J gene: TRBJ2-3
clone size: -
V gene: TRBV13
D gene: -

CDR3 DNA: TGTGCCAGCAGTTCCTTGGGAGCGGGGACCATTCAGTACTTC
CDR3 protein: CASSSLGAGTIQYF
J gene: TRBJ2-4
clone size: -
V gene: TRBV27
D gene: TRBD2

CDR3 DNA: TGTGCCAGCAGCTTAAGTCGGACTAGCGCCAATGAGCAGTTCTTC
CDR3 protein: CASSLSRTSANEQFF
J gene: TRBJ2-1
clone size: few
V gene: TRBV7-3
D gene: TRBD2

CDR3 DNA: TGCAGCGTGGAAACAGGATCCTACGAGCAGTACTTC
CDR3 protein: CSVETGSYEQYF
J gene: TRBJ2-7
clone size: -
V gene: TRBV29-1
D gene: -

CDR3 DNA: TGTGCCAGCAGTGAATCTATCTGGGTCGAGCAGTACTTC
CDR3 protein: CASSESIWVEQYF
J gene: TRBJ2-7
clone size: -
V gene: TRBV6-1
D gene: -

CDR3 DNA: TGTGCCAGCAGCCCGGAGCTAGCGGGAGGGCGGGGCACAGATACGCAGTATTTT
CDR3 protein: CASSPELAGGRGTDTQYF
J gene: TRBJ2-3
clone size: -
V gene: TRBV28
D gene: TRBD2

CDR3 DNA: TGTGCCAGCAGTTACTCGAGGGGAAACACCATATATTTT
CDR3 protein: CASSYSRGNTIYF
J gene: TRBJ1-3
clone size: -
V gene: TRBV6-2/TRBV6-3
D gene: -

CDR3 DNA: TGCGCCAGCAGCTCGCTGGGACTCTCGAGCTCCTACGAGCAGTACTTC
CDR3 protein: CASSSLGLSSSYEQYF
J gene: TRBJ2-7
clone size: -
V gene: TRBV5-1
D gene: -

CDR3 DNA: TGTGCCAGTAGTACCCCCCGGGACAGGACCTACAATGAGCAGTTCTTC
CDR3 protein: CASSTPRDRTYNEQFF
J gene: TRBJ2-1
clone size: -
V gene: TRBV19
D gene: TRBD1

CDR3 DNA: TGTGCCAGCAACCCAAGCTCTGGGGCCAACGTCCTGACTTTC
CDR3 protein: CASNPSSGANVLTF
J gene: TRBJ2-6
clone size: -
V gene: TRBV6-5
D gene: -

CDR3 DNA: TGTGCCAGCCTGGCCGGGACAGCCTATAATTCACCCCTCCACTTT
CDR3 protein: CASLAGTAYNSPLHF
J gene: TRBJ1-6
clone size: -
V gene: TRBV28
D gene: TRBD1

CDR3 DNA: TGCAGTGCTAGTCCGGGACTAGCAAGCGAGCAGTACTTC
CDR3 protein: CSASPGLASEQYF
J gene: TRBJ2-7
clone size: -
V gene: TRBV20-1
D gene: TRBD2

CDR3 DNA: TGCAGCGTTGAAGGAAGGGATGGCTACACCTTC
CDR3 protein: CSVEGRDGYTF
J gene: TRBJ1-2
clone size: once
V gene: TRBV29-1
D gene: -

CDR3 DNA: TGCGCCGGCTGGACAGACCCTAATGAAAAACTGTTTTTT
CDR3 protein: CAGWTDPNEKLFF
J gene: TRBJ1-4
clone size: -
V gene: TRBV23-1
D gene: -

CDR3 DNA: TGCGCCAGCAGCTTCCGGACAGGGGAGATCGCCGGGGAGCTGTTTTTT
CDR3 protein: CASSFRTGEIAGELFF
J gene: TRBJ2-2
clone size: -
V gene: TRBV5-1
D gene: TRBD1

CDR3 DNA: TGTGCCATCAGTGAGCCCTCTCGCACTGAAGCTTTCTTT
CDR3 protein: CAISEPSRTEAFF
J gene: TRBJ1-1
clone size: once
V gene: TRBV10-3
D gene: -

CDR3 DNA: TGTGCCAGCAGCCAAGATATCGGGATCCGGAACACTGAAGCTTTCTTT
CDR3 protein: CASSQDIGIRNTEAFF
J gene: TRBJ1-1
clone size: -
V gene: TRBV4-2
D gene: -

CDR3 DNA: TGCGCCAGCAGCCAAGAGCCAGCGGGAGTGGCAGATACGCAGTATTTT
CDR3 protein: CASSQEPAGVADTQYF
J gene: TRBJ2-3
clone size: -
V gene: TRBV4-3
D gene: TRBD2

CDR3 DNA: TGTGCCAGCAGCTTAGTTAGTGGGGGGGGAGATACGCAGTATTTT
CDR3 protein: CASSLVSGGGDTQYF
J gene: TRBJ2-3
clone size: -
V gene: TRBV7-2
D gene: TRBD2

CDR3 DNA: TGTGCCAGCAGGGGGACAGAAATGGGGTATGGCTACACCTTC
CDR3 protein: CASRGTEMGYGYTF
J gene: TRBJ1-2
clone size: -
V gene: TRBV6-5
D gene: TRBD1

CDR3 DNA: TGTGCCAGCAGCTTAGTGGGGGGACAGGTTGATAGCAATCAGCCCCAGCATTTT
CDR3 protein: CASSLVGGQVDSNQPQHF
J gene: TRBJ1-5
clone size: few
V gene: TRBV7-2
D gene: TRBD1

CDR3 DNA: TGTGCCAGCAGCTTGACTTTAGGTAGACAAGAAGCTTTCTTT
CDR3 protein: CASSLTLGRQEAFF
J gene: TRBJ1-1
clone size: -
V gene: TRBV5-4
D gene: -

CDR3 DNA: TGTGCCAGCACCACTACAGGACATGGCTACACCTTC
CDR3 protein: CASTTTGHGYTF
J gene: TRBJ1-2
clone size: -
V gene: TRBV6-5
D gene: -

CDR3 DNA: TGTGCCAGCAGCCAAGATGGGACAGGGTCCTACGAGCAGTACTTC
CDR3 protein: CASSQDGTGSYEQYF
J gene: TRBJ2-7
clone size: many
V gene: TRBV4-2
D gene: TRBD1

CDR3 DNA: TGTGCCAGCAGCATCACCCCGGGACTAGCGGGAGGGAGGGCCTCCGAGCAGTACTTC
CDR3 protein: CASSITPGLAGGRASEQYF
J gene: TRBJ2-7
clone size: once
V gene: TRBV9
D gene: TRBD2

CDR3 DNA: TGTGCCAGCAGCTTGCGGACGGGGACTAACTATGGCTACACCTTC
CDR3 protein: CASSLRTGTNYGYTF
J gene: TRBJ1-2
clone size: -
V gene: TRBV11-2
D gene: -

CDR3 DNA: TGTGCCATCAGCGGACTAGCGGGAGAAGGTGTCTACGAGCAGTACTTC
CDR3 protein: CAISGLAGEGVYEQYF
J gene: TRBJ2-7
clone size: -
V gene: TRBV10-3
D gene: TRBD2

CDR3 DNA: TGTGCCAGTAGTATAGGAGGGGCCTCGGTTCCCTACGAGCAGTACTTC
CDR3 protein: CASSIGGASVPYEQYF
J gene: TRBJ2-7
clone size: -
V gene: TRBV19
D gene: -

CDR3 DNA: TGTGCCTGGAGTGTACGACAGGCACTCTCCTACGAGCAGTACTTC
CDR3 protein: CAWSVRQALSYEQYF
J gene: TRBJ2-7
clone size: -
V gene: TRBV30
D gene: -

CDR3 DNA: TGTGCCAGCGGAGCAGGGGCGGGACAGCCCCAGCATTTT
CDR3 protein: CASGAGAGQPQHF
J gene: TRBJ1-5
clone size: -
V gene: TRBV27
D gene: -

CDR3 DNA: TGTGCCACTAACGAGGGGGTACAGACCGGGGAGCTGTTTTTT
CDR3 protein: CATNEGVQTGELFF
J gene: TRBJ2-2
clone size: -
V gene: TRBV19
D gene: -

CDR3 DNA: TGTGCCAGCTCCCAGGGCCACTTGGGTGGTGGCACTGAAGCTTTCTTT
CDR3 protein: CASSQGHLGGGTEAFF
J gene: TRBJ1-1
clone size: -
V gene: TRBV2
D gene: -

CDR3 DNA: TGTGCCAGTAGTATGGAGCTAGCGGTTGTCAATTCAGAGACCCAGTACTTC
CDR3 protein: CASSMELAVVNSETQYF
J gene: TRBJ2-5
clone size: -
V gene: TRBV19
D gene: TRBD2

CDR3 DNA: TGTGCCAGCAGACATAGCAATCAGCCCCAGCATTTT
CDR3 protein: CASRHSNQPQHF
J gene: TRBJ1-5
clone size: -
V gene: TRBV6-5
D gene: -

CDR3 DNA: TGTGCCAGCAGCGACCACTATGGCTACACCTTC
CDR3 protein: CASSDHYGYTF
J gene: TRBJ1-2
clone size: -
V gene: TRBV9
D gene: -

CDR3 DNA: TGTGCCAGCAGCTTAGCATACCGGGACAGGGAAGGCGGCTACACCTTC
CDR3 protein: CASSLAYRDREGGYTF
J gene: TRBJ1-2
clone size: -
V gene: TRBV7-9
D gene: TRBD1

CDR3 DNA: TGTGCCAGCTCACCTAGCACAGATACGCAGTATTTT
CDR3 protein: CASSPSTDTQYF
J gene: TRBJ2-3
clone size: few
V gene: TRBV18
D gene: -

CDR3 DNA: TGTGCCAGCAGCCGTAGCGGGCGTCAGCGGAATACGCAGTATTTT
CDR3 protein: CASSRSGRQRNTQYF
J gene: TRBJ2-3
clone size: -
V gene: TRBV7-3
D gene: TRBD2

CDR3 DNA: TGTGCCAGCAGCTGGACCAGGTTTGGGTATGGCTACACCTTC
CDR3 protein: CASSWTRFGYGYTF
J gene: TRBJ1-2
clone size: -
V gene: TRBV28
D gene: -

CDR3 DNA: TGTGCCAGCAGCTTAGCCCCACAGGCCCGGGAGACCCAGTACTTC
CDR3 protein: CASSLAPQARETQYF
J gene: TRBJ2-5
clone size: -
V gene: TRBV11-1
D gene: -

CDR3 DNA: TGTGCCAGTAGTACCGGACTAGCGGGAGCTCGGACCGGGGAGCTGTTTTTT
CDR3 protein: CASSTGLAGARTGELFF
J gene: TRBJ2-2
clone size: -
V gene: TRBV19
D gene: TRBD2

CDR3 DNA: TGTGCCAGCAGCGTAGCGAACTATGGCTACACCTTC
CDR3 protein: CASSVANYGYTF
J gene: TRBJ1-2
clone size: once
V gene: TRBV9
D gene: -

CDR3 DNA: TGTGCCAGCCTGACAGGGGACAATGAGCAGTTCTTC
CDR3 protein: CASLTGDNEQFF
J gene: TRBJ2-1
clone size: -
V gene: TRBV16
D gene: TRBD1

CDR3 DNA: TGTGCCAGTTCGGACAGCCCGACGGTGGGTCAGCCCCAGCATTTT
CDR3 protein: CASSDSPTVGQPQHF
J gene: TRBJ1-5
clone size: -
V gene: TRBV6-5
D gene: -

CDR3 DNA: TGTGCCAGCAGCTTGGATGGGCCCGGTGAAAAACTGTTTTTT
CDR3 protein: CASSLDGPGEKLFF
J gene: TRBJ1-4
clone size: -
V gene: TRBV5-6
D gene: -

CDR3 DNA: TGTGCCACCAGCAGAACCGAGAAGCAGGGGGACACCGGGGAGCTGTTTTTT
CDR3 protein: CATSRTEKQGDTGELFF
J gene: TRBJ2-2
clone size: -
V gene: TRBV15
D gene: TRBD1